This paragraph reports one TCR beta chain. Its antigen is undetermined. Sequencing was performed with immunoSEQ multiplex PCR; in TCRdb, only in-frame clones are kept and a portion is missing. Altogether tens of thousands of clones are present, 79% being singletons, with the ten largest covering around 1.9%. These data belong to a study of OX40 agonist ivuxolimab in advanced cancers. Study-level background: Patients took ivuxolimab, an agonistic anti-OX40 (CD134) antibody. Enrolled patients in dose escalation had cancers that were hepatocellular carcinoma, melanoma, renal cell or head and neck cancer. Study-wide points: Dosing at 0.1 to 3.0 mg/kg was accompanied by clonal expansion of CD4+ and CD8+ blood T cells by week 6.

It was autoimmune disease history or systemic immunosuppression that excluded patients. The source is an adult with an advanced solid tumor such as melanoma, head and neck, liver or kidney cancer. The sample consisted of CD4+ or CD8+ T cells sorted from blood, taken in a trial of the OX40 agonist ivuxolimab.

CDR3 nucleotides: TGCAGCGTTGTAAGATCGGCCCAAGAGACCCAGTACTTC. Translated: CSVVRSAQETQYF. The gene calls are TRBV29-1 and TRBJ2-5; the D is unclear. The CDR3 runs 13 residues. Per the germline V gene, CDR1 is SQVTM and CDR2 is ANQGSEA. V was trimmed by 4 bases and J by 1 base, leaving 10 bases between them.